This passage covers 18 T cell receptor beta chains from one sample sequenced in a study of blood T cell repertoires in COVID-19 (dated by TCRdb to about 2020). Preparation of the library involved the immunoSEQ multiplex PCR assay. The immuneACCESS repertoire file appears here via TCRdb, limited to in-frame rearrangements. These files lack a portion of the clones; in checked studies, under half of the deficit traces to unresolved V genes, and the cause of the others is not known. The sample table lists almost 200,000 clones, roughly 90% of them with a count of one. Around 0.76% of the sample comes from the top ten. The sequencing sample was made of peripheral blood. These TCRs come from a woman aged 70-85 years with acute or convalescent COVID-19.

The V and J genes are TRBV11-2 and TRBJ2-6; 7 bases map to TRBD2. CDR3 length: 18 amino acids. The V and J ends lost 0 bases and 2 bases, in that order; junction bases with no gene match: 7. The germline V gene has CDR1 SGHAT and CDR2 FQNNGV. The DNA of the CDR3 is TGTGCCAGCAGCTTAGAAGCGGGACTACCTACTGGGGCCAACGTCCTGACTTTC. Residues: CASSLEAGLPTGANVLTF.

In its sample, this clone was seen a few times. V gene TRBV5-1 combines with J gene TRBJ2-3; the D is unclear. V dropped 0 bases and J dropped 9 bases, with 11 bases sitting between them. There are 13 residues in the CDR3. The germline CDR1 and CDR2 sequences are SGHRS and YFSETQ. The CDR3 sequence is CASSLESGGTQYF. For the CDR3, the DNA is TGCGCCAGCAGCTTGGAATCTGGCGGCACGCAGTATTTT.

The DNA of the CDR3 is TGTGCCAGCAGAACTAGCGGGAGGCGGGCCCAGTACTTC. Amino acids: CASRTSGRRAQYF. The gene calls are TRBV11-2 and TRBJ2-5; 12 bases map to TRBD2. Per germline, CDR1 SGHAT and CDR2 FQNNGV. The CDR3 is made up of 13 amino acids. After removal of 6 bases from V and 9 bases from J, the junction contained 5 bases not matched to a gene.

The J gene is TRBJ2-1, the V gene TRBV7-6; 8 bases agree with TRBD2. Germline-derived CDR1 and CDR2 are SGHVS and FNYEAQ. The CDR3 totals 15 residues. Trimming at V came to 2 bases and at J to 0 bases, leaving 0 bases not matched to a gene. CDR3 in amino acids: CASSLLAGSYNEQFF. The CDR3, as DNA: TGTGCCAGCAGCTTACTAGCGGGCTCCTACAATGAGCAGTTCTTC.

This clone was picked up a small number of times. The chain joins TRBV19 to TRBJ2-3, with 7 positions matching TRBD1. The germline V gene has CDR1 LNHDA and CDR2 SQIVND (reference sequence). V shed 6 bases and J 4 bases; nucleotides not matched to a gene: 7. This CDR3 is 14 amino acids long. The CDR3 is CASRAGQVADTQYF. In nucleotides, the CDR3 is TGTGCCAGTAGGGCCGGACAGGTAGCAGATACGCAGTATTTT.

The V call is TRBV18, the J call TRBJ1-2; D gene ambiguous. The CDR3 loop spans 12 amino acids. Trimming took 6 bases from V and 10 from J, leaving 15 bases between them. The germline gives CDR1 KGHSH, CDR2 LQKENI. The CDR3 DNA sequence: TGTGCCAGCTCGGGCCCGGGATCATCCTACACCTTC. Its protein is CASSGPGSSYTF. Complete variable domain (other parts from reference TRBV18 and TRBJ1-2): NAGVMQNPRHLVRRRGQEARLRCSPMKGHSHVYWYRQLPEEGLKFMVYLQKENIIDESGMPKERFSAEFPKEGPSILRIQQVVRGDSAAYFCASSGPGSSYTFGSGTRLTVV.

The J gene is TRBJ1-1, the V gene TRBV7-8; possibly TRBD1 for D (5 bases). The CDR3 consists of 13 residues. CDR1 and CDR2 (germline): SGHVS, FQNEAQ. V lost 5 bases and J 0 bases, leaving 7 bases between the germline ends. The chain's CDR3 is CASSKQVNTEAFF. CDR3 in DNA: TGTGCCAGCAGCAAACAGGTGAACACTGAAGCTTTCTTT.

J is TRBJ1-4 and V is TRBV10-3; D is possibly TRBD1 (5 bases). This CDR3 contains 14 residues. V lost 0 bases and J 8 bases, leaving 10 bases between the germline ends. The germline V gene encodes CDR1 ENHRY and CDR2 SYGVKD. This CDR3 reads CAISESGVWEKLFF. The CDR3 DNA follows: TGTGCCATCAGTGAGTCAGGGGTATGGGAAAAACTGTTTTTT.

The chain is built from TRBV2 and TRBJ2-7, with TRBD1 matching over 9 bases. CDR3 length: 15 amino acids. Germline V gene sequence: CDR1 SNHLY, CDR2 FYNNEI. V lost 2 bases to trimming and J lost 6 bases; unmatched junction nucleotides: 8. The CDR3 DNA sequence: TGTGCCAGCAGTGAAATTAGGACAGGGGCGGGCGAGCAGTACTTC. Translation: CASSEIRTGAGEQYF. The full variable domain, rest sourced from reference TRBV2 and TRBJ2-7, is EPEVTQTPSHQVTQMGQEVILRCVPISNHLYFYWYRQILGQKVEFLVSFYNNEISEKSEIFDDQFSVERPDGSNFTLKIRSTKLEDSAMYFCASSEIRTGAGEQYFGPGTRLTVT.

The rearrangement links TRBV18 to TRBJ2-5, with D tentatively TRBD2 (6 bases). The germline V gene encodes CDR1 KGHSH and CDR2 LQKENI. This CDR3 has 15 residues. Trimming removed 2 bases from V and 5 bases from J, with 15 bases in between. The CDR3 protein is CASSPNWARGETQYF. The CDR3 nucleotides read TGTGCCAGCTCACCAAATTGGGCCCGGGGGGAGACCCAGTACTTC.

V is TRBV18 and J is TRBJ2-7, with TRBD1 identical over 8 bases. The CDR3 extends over 14 amino acids. CDR1 is KGHSH, CDR2 LQKENI, per germline. V lost 3 bases and J lost 5; bases outside the gene matches: 6. The CDR3 nucleotides read TGTGCCAGCTCACCGCGGGACAGGTATAACGAGCAGTACTTC. Encoded protein: CASSPRDRYNEQYF.

This clone appeared once. This chain uses TRBV12-5 with TRBJ2-4, with 8 positions matching TRBD1. CDR1 is LGHNT and CDR2 is FRNRAP in the germline V gene. CDR3 length equals 15 residues. V gave up 5 bases and J gave up 0 bases; unmatched junction bases: 3. The CDR3 is CASGQGALAKNIQYF. The CDR3, as DNA: TGTGCTAGTGGTCAGGGGGCACTAGCCAAAAACATTCAGTACTTC.

This chain connects TRBV10-3 to TRBJ2-5; the D is unclear. Trimming took off 4 bases at V and 2 bases at J, with 8 bases between the two ends. CDR1 and CDR2 (germline): ENHRY, SYGVKD. CDR3 length: 13 residues. DNA of the CDR3: TGTGCCATCAGTGGCGCAGGTCAAGAGACCCAGTACTTC. This sequence encodes CAISGAGQETQYF.

The V call is TRBV7-3, the J call TRBJ2-3, with 8 bases aligning to TRBD1. There are 15 residues in the CDR3. The trim removed 2 bases at V and 2 bases at J, leaving 3 bases unmatched. The germline CDR1 and CDR2 sequences are SGHTA and FQGTGA. CDR3 bases: TGTGCCAGCAGCTTACTGACAGGGGCCACAGATACGCAGTATTTT. This translates into CASSLLTGATDTQYF. The full variable domain, rest sourced from reference TRBV7-3 and TRBJ2-3, is GAGVSQTPSNKVTEKGKYVELRCDPISGHTALYWYRQSLGQGPEFLIYFQGTGAADDSGLPNDRFFAVRPEGSVSTLKIQRTERGDSAVYLCASSLLTGATDTQYFGPGTRLTVL.

This chain joins TRBV7-2 and TRBJ2-1, with 8 bases aligning to TRBD2. The CDR3 is 18 amino acids. V lost 8 bases, J lost 1 base, and 16 bases stayed unmatched. The V gene's germline CDR1 is SGHTA and CDR2 FQGNSA. CDR3 sequence (DNA): TGTGCCAGCCGCCCCCCGGGGGGGGCGGGGGGTTCCTACAATGAGCAGTTCTTC. As protein: CASRPPGGAGGSYNEQFF.

The CDR3 DNA is TGTGCCAGTATTGACCGGGCGGGGGCTTTCTTT. Translated: CASIDRAGAFF. J is TRBJ1-1 and V is TRBV19, with D uncertain. This CDR3 contains 11 residues. Germline V gene sequence: CDR1 LNHDA, CDR2 SQIVND (reference sequence). With 7 bases removed from V and 11 bases from J, the gap between germline ends came to 14 bases.

This chain joins TRBV6-5 and TRBJ2-3; D is uncertain. The germline V gene has CDR1 MNHEY and CDR2 SVGAGI. The ends were cut back, 7 bases at V and 6 bases at J, with 17 bases in the middle. The CDR3 is 14 residues long. The CDR3, as DNA: TGTGCCAGCAATAGGCAGCCCGCCAGGGATACGCAGTATTTT. Its protein product is CASNRQPARDTQYF.

This clone has a single count. The CDR3 sequence is CASSPGGSSYNSPLHF. The CDR3 DNA sequence: TGCGCCAGCAGCCCGGGGGGGAGCTCCTATAATTCACCCCTCCACTTT. This chain connects TRBV5-1 to TRBJ1-6, with TRBD1 as a possible D gene (5 bases). Germline assignment: CDR1 SGHRS and CDR2 YFSETQ. Trimming pared 4 bases from V and 0 bases from J, leaving 11 bases between. The CDR3 extends over 16 amino acids.